The subject of this entry is one TCR beta chain. The antigen is not known. The source of the sample is a study of shared clonotypes between healthy human individuals. Broader study findings: Among the subsets, naive ones generally showed larger estimated richness than memory ones.

Genomic DNA belonging to each subset was distributed in equal measure over several immunoSEQ plates. The method was immunoSEQ multiplex PCR; TCRdb's version includes in-frame clones alone and lacks a portion of them. The sample shows hundreds of thousands of clones, around two thirds of them seen only once. The source material was memory CD4+ T cells sorted from blood. Subset in this sample: CD45RA-negative fraction. The clonotype was recovered from a woman aged 25 to 39 in good health.

The DNA of the CDR3 is TGTGCCAGCTTCTCTGGGACAGGGGGAAGCTATGGCTACACCTTC. Its translation is CASFSGTGGSYGYTF. J is TRBJ1-2 and V is TRBV18, with 11 positions matching TRBD1. The CDR3 runs to 15 residues. V lost 7 bases and J lost 4; bases outside the gene matches: 8. The V gene's germline CDR1 is KGHSH and CDR2 LQKENI. Full variable domain (rest looked up from reference TRBV18 and TRBJ1-2): NAGVMQNPRHLVRRRGQEARLRCSPMKGHSHVYWYRQLPEEGLKFMVYLQKENIIDESGMPKERFSAEFPKEGPSILRIQQVVRGDSAAYFCASFSGTGGSYGYTFGSGTRLTVV.